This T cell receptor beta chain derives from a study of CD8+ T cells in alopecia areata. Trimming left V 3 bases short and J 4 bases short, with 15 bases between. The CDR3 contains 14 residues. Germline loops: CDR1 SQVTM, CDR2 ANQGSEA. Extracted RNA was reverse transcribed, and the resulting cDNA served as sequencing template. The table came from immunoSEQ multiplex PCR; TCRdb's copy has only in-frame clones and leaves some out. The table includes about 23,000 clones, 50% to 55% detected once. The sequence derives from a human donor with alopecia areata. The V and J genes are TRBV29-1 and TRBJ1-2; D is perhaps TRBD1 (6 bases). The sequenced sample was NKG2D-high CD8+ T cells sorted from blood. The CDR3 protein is CSVDWGTRRYGYTF. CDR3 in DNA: TGCAGCGTTGATTGGGGGACAAGACGCTATGGCTACACCTTC.